Below, one T cell receptor beta chain is given with its context. Its antigen is not known. This entry is derived from a study of breast tumors, draining lymph nodes, adjacent tissues. Regarding the study as a whole: Luminal-like breast cancer showed significantly greater tumor-nontumor repertoire similarity than basal-like breast cancer did. Tumor TCR diversity was below lymph nodes but above nontumor tissue. Findings are consistent with lymph node origin and intratumoral expansion of most tumor T cells.

Germline V gives CDR1 GTSNPN, CDR2 SVGIG (reference sequence). The CDR3 runs 12 residues. The lymph nodes were axillary draining lymph nodes from breast cancer patients. TCRdb re-analysed the multiplex PCR reads in MiXCR, keeping a single row per CDR3 protein. The sample contains 150,000 to 200,000 distinct CDR3 sequences, 33% of which appear only once. This clonotype originated in a female donor with breast cancer. Some clones in this sample may be carry-over from other donors' samples. The rearrangement joins TRBV30 to TRBJ2-7; the D call may be TRBD1 or TRBD2 (5 bases each). The sequenced material came from axillary lymph node tissue. The CDR3 coding sequence is TGTGCTTCACGAAAGGGGAGCTCGGAGCAGTACTTC. Translated, it gives CASRKGSSEQYF.